These T cell receptor beta chains were read from a single sample in a study of shared clonotypes between healthy human individuals. The repertoire was sequenced with immunoSEQ multiplex PCR; TCRdb's copy has only in-frame clones and lacks some. This sample has around 2.5 million clones; more than 85% occur once, and the top ten carry about 0.38%. Sequencing was carried out using naive CD4+ T cells from PBMCs. Receptor source: a man between 18 and 29 years old in good health. Some clones in this sample may be carry-over from other donors' samples. CDR3s include the opening cysteine and the closing phenylalanine or tryptophan. D genes are given only for firm matches. Clone size is given for some rows only: seen once, a few or many times, or a class if the clone is expanded.

clone size: -; J gene: TRBJ1-1; V gene: TRBV4-1; D gene: TRBD1; CDR3 protein: CASSQEGGEGAQTEAFF
clone size: -; J gene: TRBJ2-7; V gene: TRBV5-1; D gene: -; CDR3 protein: CASSGGDTAYEQYF
clone size: -; J gene: TRBJ2-5; V gene: TRBV5-1; D gene: -; CDR3 protein: CASSLERGAVQETQYF
clone size: -; J gene: TRBJ1-5; V gene: TRBV28; D gene: TRBD1; CDR3 protein: CASSDRGTNQPQHF
clone size: -; J gene: TRBJ2-1; V gene: TRBV19; D gene: TRBD2; CDR3 protein: CATTGRGASGRAVSREQFF
clone size: -; J gene: TRBJ2-1; V gene: TRBV5-5; D gene: -; CDR3 protein: CASSLVPDTNSYNEQFF
clone size: -; J gene: TRBJ2-7; V gene: TRBV27; D gene: TRBD1; CDR3 protein: CASSLYRGPYEQYF
clone size: -; J gene: TRBJ2-7; V gene: TRBV27; D gene: TRBD1; CDR3 protein: CASIVRGRGHYEQYF
clone size: -; J gene: TRBJ2-1; V gene: TRBV5-1; D gene: -; CDR3 protein: CASSIGAYNEQFF
clone size: once; J gene: TRBJ2-5; V gene: TRBV11-2; D gene: -; CDR3 protein: CASSLRGGRYIDF
clone size: -; J gene: TRBJ2-2; V gene: TRBV5-1; D gene: TRBD2; CDR3 protein: CASSLAGAGANTGELFF
clone size: -; J gene: TRBJ2-1; V gene: TRBV9; D gene: TRBD1; CDR3 protein: CASSSEGRGSYNEQFF
clone size: -; J gene: TRBJ2-2; V gene: TRBV7-2; D gene: TRBD1; CDR3 protein: CASRPPGQGRVGELFF
clone size: -; J gene: TRBJ1-1; V gene: TRBV20-1; D gene: -; CDR3 protein: CSAMWGPEAFF
clone size: -; J gene: TRBJ2-3; V gene: TRBV4-2; D gene: -; CDR3 protein: CASSHREDMDTQYF
clone size: -; J gene: TRBJ2-5; V gene: TRBV28; D gene: TRBD2; CDR3 protein: CASSYDRQIKGTSRETQYF
clone size: -; J gene: TRBJ2-7; V gene: TRBV6-4; D gene: TRBD2; CDR3 protein: CASRRTGTSGRQLSYEQYF
clone size: few; J gene: TRBJ1-5; V gene: TRBV2; D gene: -; CDR3 protein: CASRFGRSNQPQHF
clone size: -; J gene: TRBJ1-5; V gene: TRBV28; D gene: -; CDR3 protein: CATTESGEPQHF
clone size: -; J gene: TRBJ2-5; V gene: TRBV6-8; D gene: -; CDR3 protein: CASSAKRKWGETQYF
clone size: once; J gene: TRBJ2-3; V gene: TRBV5-1; D gene: -; CDR3 protein: CASSGQGPGAADTQYF
clone size: -; J gene: TRBJ2-1; V gene: TRBV11-3; D gene: TRBD1; CDR3 protein: CASSLTGTGRLYEQFF
clone size: -; J gene: TRBJ2-2; V gene: TRBV18; D gene: -; CDR3 protein: CASSRGTVNTGELFF
clone size: -; J gene: TRBJ1-2; V gene: TRBV19; D gene: -; CDR3 protein: CASSIRRQIYGYTF
clone size: -; J gene: TRBJ2-6; V gene: TRBV27; D gene: TRBD2; CDR3 protein: CASSLSGSRGSFSGANVLTF
clone size: -; J gene: TRBJ2-7; V gene: TRBV2; D gene: -; CDR3 protein: CASSLVPDSYEQYF
clone size: once; J gene: TRBJ1-2; V gene: TRBV5-4; D gene: TRBD1; CDR3 protein: CASSLPQGARGYTF
clone size: -; J gene: TRBJ2-5; V gene: TRBV7-9; D gene: TRBD1; CDR3 protein: CASSFPDRETQYF
clone size: -; J gene: TRBJ1-1; V gene: TRBV5-1; D gene: -; CDR3 protein: CASSLVPADTEAFF
clone size: -; J gene: TRBJ2-5; V gene: TRBV7-9; D gene: TRBD1; CDR3 protein: CASSLSGGEATQYF
clone size: -; J gene: TRBJ1-5; V gene: TRBV7-2; D gene: -; CDR3 protein: CASSLFGAGNNQPQHF
clone size: -; J gene: TRBJ2-1; V gene: TRBV23-1; D gene: TRBD2; CDR3 protein: CASSQYCGRASYNEQFF
clone size: -; J gene: TRBJ1-1; V gene: TRBV28; D gene: -; CDR3 protein: CASSLRWAGNTEAFF
clone size: -; J gene: TRBJ2-3; V gene: TRBV15; D gene: TRBD2; CDR3 protein: CATSKTSGKRTDTQYF
clone size: -; J gene: TRBJ2-1; V gene: TRBV9; D gene: -; CDR3 protein: CASSVDGAGEQFF
clone size: once; J gene: TRBJ2-1; V gene: TRBV29-1; D gene: TRBD2; CDR3 protein: CSANEGLAGLPTPYNEQFF
clone size: once; J gene: -; V gene: TRBV10-3; D gene: TRBD1; CDR3 protein: CAISRTGGSYEQYF
clone size: -; J gene: TRBJ2-4; V gene: TRBV29-1; D gene: -; CDR3 protein: CSVTGRIAKNIQYF
clone size: -; J gene: TRBJ2-7; V gene: TRBV18; D gene: -; CDR3 protein: CASSQGTGSSYEQYF
clone size: -; J gene: TRBJ2-5; V gene: TRBV19; D gene: -; CDR3 protein: CASSEDYGTQYF
clone size: -; J gene: TRBJ1-4; V gene: TRBV28; D gene: TRBD1; CDR3 protein: CASSSIMPWTGGEKLFF
clone size: -; J gene: TRBJ2-3; V gene: TRBV7-3; D gene: TRBD2; CDR3 protein: CASSPGLATDTQYF
clone size: -; J gene: TRBJ2-3; V gene: TRBV5-6; D gene: TRBD1; CDR3 protein: CASSPGTGGTDTQYF
clone size: -; J gene: TRBJ2-3; V gene: TRBV6-1; D gene: TRBD1; CDR3 protein: CASSPDRGASDTQYF
clone size: -; J gene: -; V gene: TRBV27; D gene: TRBD2; CDR3 protein: CASSLFPAGGAYEQYF
clone size: -; J gene: TRBJ2-3; V gene: TRBV2; D gene: -; CDR3 protein: CASSGLAGATDTQYF
clone size: -; J gene: TRBJ1-1; V gene: TRBV28; D gene: -; CDR3 protein: CASVSPGSMNTEAFF
clone size: -; J gene: TRBJ1-2; V gene: TRBV6-5; D gene: -; CDR3 protein: CASSYSQDSYYGYTF
clone size: -; J gene: TRBJ2-1; V gene: TRBV15; D gene: -; CDR3 protein: CATSTGTVYNEQFF
clone size: -; J gene: TRBJ2-3; V gene: TRBV7-2; D gene: TRBD2; CDR3 protein: CASSSGLAGGAGTDTQYF
clone size: -; J gene: TRBJ1-1; V gene: TRBV5-1; D gene: -; CDR3 protein: CASSFVTGSTEAFF
clone size: -; J gene: TRBJ2-2; V gene: TRBV5-1; D gene: -; CDR3 protein: CASSLGWRNTGELFF
clone size: -; J gene: TRBJ2-1; V gene: TRBV29-1; D gene: -; CDR3 protein: CSVDRDGVF
clone size: -; J gene: TRBJ2-7; V gene: TRBV28; D gene: TRBD2; CDR3 protein: CASRMQGAGGPEQYF
clone size: -; J gene: TRBJ2-7; V gene: TRBV7-3; D gene: TRBD1; CDR3 protein: CASSVTTGVGYEQYF
clone size: once; J gene: TRBJ2-7; V gene: TRBV15; D gene: TRBD2; CDR3 protein: CATSPTGGIYSYEQYF
clone size: -; J gene: TRBJ2-7; V gene: TRBV7-2; D gene: -; CDR3 protein: CASSSRAARGSYEQYF
clone size: once; J gene: TRBJ2-5; V gene: TRBV5-1; D gene: TRBD1; CDR3 protein: CASSQGALETQYF
clone size: -; J gene: TRBJ1-1; V gene: TRBV12-2; D gene: -; CDR3 protein: CASRPVLLGFQNTEAFF